This is a list of T cell receptor beta chains from one sample in a study of T cell repertoires in ileal Crohn's disease. TCRdb's table, derived via immunoSEQ multiplex PCR, lists solely in-frame clones and lacks some. Of 5,500 to 8,500 clones listed, roughly 74% were seen once; the top ten hold around a sixth. The source material was ileal tissue. These TCRs come from an adult with Crohn's disease. Both conserved end residues are part of each CDR3. The order of the fields is V gene, CDR3 protein.

>TRBV7-9
CASSLLAIPNTGELFF
>TRBV27
CASSFASGGNEQFF
>TRBV27
CASSPSQGLNQPQHF
>TRBV2
CASSEPSGGGYEQYF
>TRBV4-1
CASSQTGTGGDDGYTF
>TRBV19
CASRVAGSSYNEQFF
>TRBV5-1
CASSPEQGSVYGYTF
>TRBV9
CASSVANEDAYEQYF
>TRBV28
CASSRGGNYEQYF
>TRBV19
CASTWQRGSYNEQFF
>TRBV11-2
CASSPQTGRNEQFF
>TRBV28
CASRQTGLNTEAFF
>TRBV5-1
CASSLEWASTDTQYF
>TRBV6-5
CASSYEELGVGYTF
>TRBV7-2
CASSFGSFISYEQYF
>TRBV28
CASSTGNQPQHF
>TRBV10-3
CAIRPQETYEQYF
>TRBV28
CASSSGQGYEQYF
>TRBV10-1
CASRRVDRATRYTEAFF
>TRBV11-2
CASSFGQGNEKLFF
>TRBV28
CASSTPPWGYTF
>TRBV11-3
CASSLGSGYAVTEAFF
>TRBV6-5
CASRETGVISKAFF
>TRBV19
CASSVPGQTFSNQPQHF
>TRBV9
CASSPRGAGEQYF
>TRBV14
CASSQADEQYF
>TRBV11-2
CASRGGTGREAYEQYF
>TRBV28
CASSLPGTSGGYNEQFF
>TRBV9
CASSVDEATEAFF
>TRBV10-3
CAISERTGGSNYGYTF
>TRBV28
CASTGSPYEQYF
>TRBV7-9
CASSLREGTEAFF
>TRBV6-5
CASSYVQGSTYEQYF
>TRBV7-2
CASSFRPGGGGGLEQFF
>TRBV9
CASGGAGANTGELFF
>TRBV6-8
CASSSTTSGGAFETQYF
>TRBV5-1
CASSWAGDYEQYF
>TRBV11-3
CASSPGRQATTDTQYF
>TRBV6-4
CASSEAGGTDTQYF
>TRBV6-6
CASSPDREQSAPAF
>TRBV18
CASSGLENTEAFF
>TRBV6-5
CASSTGGYGYTF
>TRBV2
CATPSGQRLYTF
>TRBV2
CASSESGHSNQPQHF
>TRBV10-3
CAITDNTGGTEAFF
>TRBV7-3
CASSPYTSRGETGELFF
>TRBV7-2
CASSSQANSGNTIYF
>TRBV15
CATSRDYLAGNTQTQYF